Reported below is one TCR beta chain. The protocol was immunoSEQ multiplex PCR, while the TCRdb copy is restricted to in-frame clones and leaves out a portion. The sample lists about 66,000 clones, about 85% seen once, with just over 2% in the top ten. These data come from a study of OX40 agonist ivuxolimab in advanced cancers. CDR1 is LNHDA, CDR2 SQIVND, per germline (reference sequence). The CDR3 is 14 residues long. The V segment lost 10 bases and the J segment 3 bases; nucleotides outside the gene matches: 9. Sample: CD4+ or CD8+ T cells sorted from blood, taken in a trial of the OX40 agonist ivuxolimab. The TCR originated in an adult with an advanced solid tumor such as melanoma, head and neck, liver or kidney cancer. The chain joins TRBV19 to TRBJ2-7; 10 nucleotides align to TRBD2. The CDR3 nucleotides are TGTGCCACAGCACTAGCGGGAAACAGCTACGAGCAGTACTTC. Amino acid sequence: CATALAGNSYEQYF.